These 9 T cell receptor beta chains share one sample of origin, sequenced in a study of cytomegalovirus exposure and HLA in healthy donors. Only in-frame clones appear in the TCRdb table, and some are missing; sequencing was by immunoSEQ multiplex PCR. The data show about 64,000 clones, over 85% seen once. Source material: PBMCs. The origin of the receptors is a woman aged 18-30 years in good health and CMV-seropositive.

This sequence joins TRBV6-5 and TRBJ2-7; TRBD2 aligns across 8 bases. V shed 2 bases, J shed 5 bases, and the junction held 8 bases outside the gene matches. This CDR3 has 15 amino acids. Per germline, CDR1 MNHEY and CDR2 SVGAGI. The CDR3: CASSYGIGRVNEQYF. The DNA for the CDR3 is TGTGCCAGCAGTTACGGTATCGGGAGGGTGAACGAGCAGTACTTC.

CDR3 bases: TGTGCCAGCTCACCAGCTCGGGGGGAGGGCCAGAATGAGCAGTTCTTC. Encoded protein: CASSPARGEGQNEQFF. The rearrangement links TRBV18 to TRBJ2-1, with TRBD2 matching over 7 bases. Trimming removed 2 bases from V and 7 bases from J; junction bases left unmatched: 11. This CDR3 is 16 amino acids long. Germline V gene sequence: CDR1 KGHSH, CDR2 LQKENI. The whole variable domain, filled in from reference TRBV18 and TRBJ2-1, reads NAGVMQNPRHLVRRRGQEARLRCSPMKGHSHVYWYRQLPEEGLKFMVYLQKENIIDESGMPKERFSAEFPKEGPSILRIQQVVRGDSAAYFCASSPARGEGQNEQFFGPGTRLTVL.

As DNA, the CDR3 is TGTGCCAGCAGCGCCACTAAGAATGGGTATGGCTACACCTTC. Protein sequence: CASSATKNGYGYTF. The gene calls are TRBV9 and TRBJ1-2; D is ambiguous. This CDR3 is 14 amino acids long. Per germline, CDR1 SGDLS and CDR2 YYNGEE. Trimming stripped 3 bases from V and 5 bases from J, with 14 bases between.

The rearrangement links TRBV30 to TRBJ2-7; the D gene is possibly TRBD2 (7 bases). The CDR3 runs to 12 residues. Trimming cost V 4 bases and J 6 bases, with 13 bases left between them. The germline V gene has CDR1 GTSNPN and CDR2 SVGIG (reference sequence). CDR3 residues: CAWNTGRGEQYF. CDR3 coding DNA: TGTGCCTGGAATACAGGGAGGGGCGAGCAGTACTTC.

This sequence joins TRBV30 and TRBJ2-3; no definite D call. This CDR3 is 11 amino acids long. Per germline, CDR1 GTSNPN and CDR2 SVGIG (reference sequence). The V end lost 1 base, the J end lost 3 bases, and 2 bases lay between the germline ends. The CDR3 sequence: CAWSATDTQYF. CDR3 DNA sequence: TGTGCCTGGAGTGCAACAGATACGCAGTATTTT.

The rearrangement joins TRBV30 to TRBJ2-1; D is possibly TRBD2 (5 bases). The V end was cut by 4 bases, the J end by 10 bases, with 20 bases between. This CDR3 contains 14 residues. Germline V CDR1 and CDR2: GTSNPN, SVGIG (reference sequence). CDR3 sequence reads: CAWKPGPGRTEQFF. CDR3 DNA: TGTGCCTGGAAGCCTGGACCTGGGAGAACCGAGCAGTTCTTC. Together with reference TRBV30 and TRBJ2-1, the CDR3 gives the full variable domain: SQTIHQWPATLVQPVGSPLSLECTVEGTSNPNLYWYRQAAGRGLQLLFYSVGIGQISSEVPQNLSASRPQDRQFILSSKKLLLSDSGFYLCAWKPGPGRTEQFFGPGTRLTVL.

V and J are TRBV7-3 and TRBJ2-1; 7 bases match TRBD2. Germline lookup yields CDR1 SGHTA and CDR2 FQGTGA. The CDR3 extends over 12 amino acids. Trimming cost V 5 bases and J 12 bases; bases outside gene matches: 7. In nucleotides, the CDR3 is TGTGCCAGCAGCCACCCCGGGACTACGCAGTTCTTC. Translation gives CASSHPGTTQFF.

The sample holds one count of this clone. The chain joins TRBV18 to TRBJ2-3; 9 bases are shared with TRBD2. V lost 4 bases to trimming and J lost 5 bases; unmatched junction nucleotides: 4. Germline assignment: CDR1 KGHSH and CDR2 LQKENI. This CDR3 is built from 14 residues. The CDR3, as DNA: TGTGCCAGCTCACTGGGACTAGCTGGAGATACGCAGTATTTT. Its translation is CASSLGLAGDTQYF.

V is TRBV7-9 and J is TRBJ2-3, with 11 bases fitting TRBD2. V trimming: 5 bases; J trimming: 0 bases; junction bases outside the gene matches: 1. The CDR3 contains 15 residues. Germline V lookup: CDR1 SEHNR, CDR2 FQNEAQ (reference sequence). CDR3 sequence reads: CASSRLAGSTDTQYF. The CDR3 coding sequence is TGTGCCAGCAGCCGACTAGCGGGAAGCACAGATACGCAGTATTTT.